This TCR beta chain was recorded in a study of Ad26.COV2.S vaccination and SARS-CoV-2 variants. Sample treatment: around 19 received Ad26.COV2.S at low or high dose, single or two shots; 5 received placebo; per-sample allocation not given. Specimen acquisition occurred on day 63 following the initial vaccine or placebo injection. The protocol was immunoSEQ multiplex PCR, while the TCRdb copy is restricted to in-frame clones and leaves out a portion. The sample holds more than 400,000 clones, 90% seen once. The material was peripheral blood, obtained in a trial of Ad26.COV2.S vaccine versus placebo. This TCR was recovered from a person between 18 and 65 years old who received the Ad26.COV2.S COVID-19 vaccine or a placebo.

The chain's CDR3 is CASSASGTGTQYF. The CDR3 region has the DNA TGTGCCAGCTCTGCTAGCGGGACTGGTACCCAGTACTTC. The genes are TRBV18 and TRBJ2-5; 9 bases agree with TRBD2. Germline V CDR1 and CDR2: KGHSH, LQKENI. This CDR3 has 13 amino acids. The J segment lost 8 bases and the V segment lost 6 bases, leaving 7 bases of the junction unmatched.